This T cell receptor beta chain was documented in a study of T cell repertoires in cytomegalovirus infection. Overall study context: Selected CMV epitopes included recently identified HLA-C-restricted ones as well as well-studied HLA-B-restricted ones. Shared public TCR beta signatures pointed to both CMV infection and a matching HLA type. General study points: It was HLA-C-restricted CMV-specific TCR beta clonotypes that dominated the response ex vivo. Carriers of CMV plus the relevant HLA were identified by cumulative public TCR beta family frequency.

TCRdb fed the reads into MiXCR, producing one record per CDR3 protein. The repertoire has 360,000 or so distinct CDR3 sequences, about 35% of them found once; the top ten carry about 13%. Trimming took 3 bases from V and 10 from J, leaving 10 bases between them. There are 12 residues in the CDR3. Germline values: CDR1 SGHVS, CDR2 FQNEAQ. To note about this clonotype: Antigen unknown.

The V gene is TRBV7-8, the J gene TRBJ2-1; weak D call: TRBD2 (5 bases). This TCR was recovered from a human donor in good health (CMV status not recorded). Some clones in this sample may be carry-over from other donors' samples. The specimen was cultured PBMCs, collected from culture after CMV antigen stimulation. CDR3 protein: CASSFGLYEQFF. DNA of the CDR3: TGTGCCAGCAGCTTCGGACTTTACGAGCAGTTCTTC.